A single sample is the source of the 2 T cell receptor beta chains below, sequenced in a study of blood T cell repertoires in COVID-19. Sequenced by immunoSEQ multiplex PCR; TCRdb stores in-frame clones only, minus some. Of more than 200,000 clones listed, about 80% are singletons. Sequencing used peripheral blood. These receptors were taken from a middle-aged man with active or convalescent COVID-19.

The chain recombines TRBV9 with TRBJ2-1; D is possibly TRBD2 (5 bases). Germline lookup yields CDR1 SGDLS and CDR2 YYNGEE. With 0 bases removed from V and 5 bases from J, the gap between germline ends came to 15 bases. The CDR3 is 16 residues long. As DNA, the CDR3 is TGTGCCAGCAGCGTAGGAGGGTGGCTAGCCGACAATGAGCAGTTCTTC. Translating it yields CASSVGGWLADNEQFF. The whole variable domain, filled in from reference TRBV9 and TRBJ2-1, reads DSGVTQTPKHLITATGQRVTLRCSPRSGDLSVYWYQQSLDQGLQFLIQYYNGEERAKGNILERFSAQQFPDLHSELNLSSLELGDSALYFCASSVGGWLADNEQFFGPGTRLTVL.

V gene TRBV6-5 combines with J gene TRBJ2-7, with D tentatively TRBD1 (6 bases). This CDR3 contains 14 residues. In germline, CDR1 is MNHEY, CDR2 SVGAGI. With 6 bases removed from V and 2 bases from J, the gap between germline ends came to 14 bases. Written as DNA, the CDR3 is TGTGCCAGCAGACTCCAGGGGACCCCCTACGAGCAGTACTTC. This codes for CASRLQGTPYEQYF.